This T cell receptor (beta chain) was obtained from a study of blood T cell repertoires in COVID-19. Method: immunoSEQ multiplex PCR; TCRdb's copy keeps in-frame clones and lacks some. The repertoire holds around 140,000 clones, over 70% seen once, with around 1.7% in the top ten. Trimming pared 5 bases from V and 3 bases from J, leaving 10 bases between. The CDR3 is 12 residues long. The germline V gene has CDR1 SQVTM and CDR2 ANQGSEA. This sequence originates from a woman aged 50 to 60 with acute or convalescent COVID-19. The sequenced sample consisted of peripheral blood. The chain combines TRBV29-1 with TRBJ1-2; TRBD1 might be the D (5 bases). Here the CDR3 reads CSVHRLYYGYTF. In DNA form, the CDR3 reads TGCAGCGTTCACAGGCTGTACTATGGCTACACCTTC.